This TCR beta chain was captured in a study of Tregs in tolerant kidney transplant recipients. About the study: Mixed chimerism was transient after nonmyeloablative marrow transplants from related graft donors.

TCRdb's copy holds only in-frame clones and misses some; the assay was immunoSEQ multiplex PCR. The listing records 25,000 to 35,000 clones. Study-wide results and caveats: For some patients, primers changed over time, blocking nucleotide-level comparison. Findings come from small patient numbers and require larger validation.

Unstimulated regulatory T cells (CD4+CD25+CD127-), CD4+CD25- non-regulatory cells, CD4 and CD8 cells were FACS-sorted from thawed PBMCs. V dropped 5 bases and J dropped 4 bases, with 9 bases sitting between them. CDR1 and CDR2 (germline): SEHNR, FQNEAQ (reference sequence). The CDR3 sequence is 13 residues long. As regards this clone: Antigen: not known. The read ends 3 residues early relative to the CDR3; the germline J gene fills the gap.

The clonotype was recovered from a human donor who received a combined kidney and bone marrow transplant. This chain connects TRBV7-9 to TRBJ2-1; D gene unclear. The sample in question was CD8+ T cells from blood, obtained before the transplant. CDR3 DNA, as far as it was read: TGTGCCAGCAGCGCTACCCCATACAATGAG. Translation: CASSATPYNE. In full, the CDR3 is CASSATPYNEQFF.